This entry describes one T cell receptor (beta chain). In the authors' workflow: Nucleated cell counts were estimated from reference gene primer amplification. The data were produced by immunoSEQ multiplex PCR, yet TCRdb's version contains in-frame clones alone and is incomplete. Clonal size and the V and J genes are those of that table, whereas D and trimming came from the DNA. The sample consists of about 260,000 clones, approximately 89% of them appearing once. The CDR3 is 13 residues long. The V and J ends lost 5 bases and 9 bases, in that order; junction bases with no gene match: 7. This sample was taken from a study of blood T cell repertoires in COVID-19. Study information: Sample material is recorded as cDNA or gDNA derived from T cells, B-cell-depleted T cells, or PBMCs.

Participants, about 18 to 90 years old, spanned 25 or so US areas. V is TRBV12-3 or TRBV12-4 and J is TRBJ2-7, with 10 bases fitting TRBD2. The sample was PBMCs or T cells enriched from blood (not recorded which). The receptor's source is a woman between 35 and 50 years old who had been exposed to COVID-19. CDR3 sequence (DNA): TGTGCCAGCAGTGCTAGCGGGAGTACGGTGCAGTACGTC. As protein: CASSASGSTVQYV.